These T cell receptor beta chains were read from a single sample in a study of T cell therapy after organ transplantation. These receptors' antigens are unknown. The assay was immunoSEQ multiplex PCR, and TCRdb's table has in-frame clones only and misses some. Of around 2,000 clones detected, roughly three quarters appear once; the ten largest clones hold about 40%. Sequencing was performed on CD8+ T cells from blood, taken before autologous CMV-specific T cell therapy. Receptors were obtained from a human patient who had received a solid organ transplant and had CMV disease. Each CDR3 is given with its conserved first and last residue. A D gene is named only where the DNA matches it firmly. Size is omitted from some rows. Given values are once, few, many or a class for expanded clones.

V gene,clone size,D gene,J gene,CDR3 protein,CDR3 DNA
TRBV4-1,.,.,TRBJ1-3,CASSFTKGSGNTIYF,TGCGCCAGCAGCTTCACGAAGGGATCTGGAAACACCATATATTTT
TRBV4-2,.,TRBD2,TRBJ2-1,CASSPTGGRDEQFF,TGTGCCAGCAGCCCCACGGGAGGGCGGGATGAGCAGTTCTTC
TRBV14,.,TRBD1,TRBJ2-1,CASSGQGFGEQFF,TGTGCCAGCTCCGGACAGGGTTTCGGTGAGCAGTTCTTC
TRBV9,.,TRBD1,TRBJ2-7,CASSAGQGADEQYF,TGTGCCAGCAGCGCAGGACAGGGGGCCGACGAGCAGTACTTC
TRBV9,.,.,TRBJ2-3,CASSVNGDTQYF,TGTGCCAGCAGCGTTAATGGGGATACGCAGTATTTT
TRBV18,.,.,TRBJ2-7,CASSDAYSYEQYF,TGTGCCAGCTCTGACGCGTATTCCTACGAGCAGTACTTC
TRBV27,.,TRBD1,TRBJ2-2,CASSLLIAGGSGGELFF,TGTGCCAGCAGTTTATTGATTGCAGGGGGAAGTGGAGGGGAGCTGTTTTTT
TRBV12-5,.,.,TRBJ2-2,CASGLQNGELFF,TGTGCTAGTGGTTTGCAGAACGGGGAGCTGTTTTTT
TRBV7-2,.,TRBD2,TRBJ2-5,CASSLTSGSQETQYF,TGTGCCAGCAGCCTAACTAGCGGGTCACAAGAGACCCAGTACTTC
TRBV5-6,.,TRBD1,TRBJ1-2,CASSWDSGYTF,TGTGCCAGCAGCTGGGACAGTGGCTACACCTTC
TRBV7-7,medium-sized,.,TRBJ2-7,CASSPDIGPYEQYF,TGTGCTAGCAGCCCAGACATAGGTCCCTACGAGCAGTACTTC
TRBV4-3,.,.,TRBJ1-5,CASSQDGEQPQHF,TGCGCCAGCAGCCAAGATGGTGAACAGCCCCAGCATTTT
TRBV7-6,.,TRBD2,TRBJ2-1,CASSLPTSGSRNEQFF,TGTGCCAGCAGCTTACCGACTAGCGGGAGTAGGAATGAGCAGTTCTTC
TRBV19,.,TRBD2,TRBJ2-1,CASSSLAVYNEQFF,TGTGCCAGTAGTAGTCTAGCGGTATACAATGAGCAGTTCTTC
TRBV9,.,TRBD2,TRBJ2-3,CASSAGLAGVGDTQYF,TGTGCCAGCAGCGCCGGACTAGCGGGAGTTGGAGATACGCAGTATTTT
TRBV5-1,.,.,TRBJ2-1,CASSQINEQFF,TGCGCCAGCAGCCAAATCAATGAGCAGTTCTTC
TRBV6-9,.,.,TRBJ2-7,CASSPSYPMSYEQYF,TGTGCCAGCAGTCCATCGTATCCTATGAGCTACGAGCAGTACTTC
TRBV10-3,.,TRBD2,TRBJ2-1,CAISGGFGLADYNEQFF,TGTGCCATCAGTGGGGGGTTTGGGCTAGCGGATTACAATGAGCAGTTCTTC
TRBV7-3,.,TRBD2,TRBJ2-1,CASSLGSGRALENEQFF,TGTGCCAGCAGCTTGGGTAGCGGGAGGGCCTTGGAAAATGAGCAGTTCTTC
TRBV7-6,.,.,TRBJ2-2,CASSFGFAGELFF,TGTGCCAGCAGCTTCGGGTTCGCCGGGGAGTTGTTTTTT
TRBV4-3,.,.,TRBJ2-7,CASSQAWNGAYEQYF,TGCGCCAGCAGCCAAGCGTGGAACGGTGCCTACGAGCAGTACTTC
TRBV12-1,.,.,TRBJ2-7,CASKGQGVNEQYF,TGTGCCAGCAAGGGACAGGGGGTGAACGAGCAGTACTTC
TRBV10-3,.,TRBD2,TRBJ2-1,CASNGLAGDNEQFF,TGTGCCAGCAACGGACTAGCGGGAGATAATGAGCAGTTCTTC
TRBV6-5,.,.,TRBJ2-5,CASTTLGGQETQYF,TGTGCCAGCACCACACTAGGCGGGCAAGAGACCCAGTACTTC
TRBV27,.,.,TRBJ2-7,CASSLEVGGYEQYF,TGTGCCAGCAGTTTAGAGGTCGGCGGCTACGAGCAGTACTTC
TRBV7-9,few,.,TRBJ1-1,CASSSGFAANTEAFF,TGTGCCAGCAGCTCTGGTTTCGCCGCGAACACTGAAGCTTTCTTT
TRBV9,.,TRBD1,TRBJ1-1,CASSTSRDRGKKDTEAFF,TGTGCCAGCAGCACCTCCCGGGACAGGGGAAAAAAGGACACTGAAGCTTTCTTT
TRBV6-5,.,TRBD2,TRBJ2-1,CASSYTSGFGEQFF,TGTGCCAGCAGTTACACTAGCGGGTTTGGCGAGCAGTTCTTC
TRBV5-8,.,.,TRBJ1-5,CASSHQGYSNQPQHF,TGTGCCAGCAGCCACCAGGGGTATAGCAATCAGCCCCAGCATTTT
TRBV9,.,.,TRBJ2-3,CASSAYGRYTDTQYF,TGTGCCAGCAGCGCGTACGGTCGATACACAGATACGCAGTATTTT
TRBV5-6,.,.,TRBJ1-2,CASSLTGRYGYTF,TGTGCCAGCAGCTTGACGGGACGCTATGGCTACACCTTC
TRBV2,once,TRBD2,TRBJ2-6,CASSLWAGAGANVLTF,TGTGCCAGCAGTTTATGGGCGGGGGCTGGGGCCAACGTCCTGACTTTC
TRBV7-8,.,.,TRBJ2-7,CASSLSWAGVMNEQYF,TGTGCCAGCAGCTTATCTTGGGCAGGGGTCATGAACGAGCAGTACTTC
TRBV7-9,.,.,TRBJ2-1,CASSLRNEQFF,TGTGCCAGCAGCTTGAGGAATGAGCAGTTCTTC
TRBV9,.,TRBD1,TRBJ2-7,CASTPGTGIYEQYF,TGTGCCAGCACCCCCGGGACAGGGATCTACGAGCAGTACTTC
TRBV11-3,.,TRBD1,TRBJ2-7,CASSFDRGSYEQYF,TGTGCCAGCAGCTTTGACAGGGGGTCCTACGAGCAGTACTTC
TRBV9,.,.,TRBJ2-1,CASSVAGRTNHNEQFF,TGTGCCAGCAGCGTAGCCGGCAGGACCAACCACAATGAGCAGTTCTTC
TRBV2,.,TRBD2,TRBJ2-7,CASNTGGLAFDEQYF,TGTGCCAGCAACACTGGCGGACTAGCTTTCGACGAGCAGTACTTC
TRBV28,hyperexpanded,.,TRBJ2-2,CASSFSSLNTGELFF,TGTGCCAGCAGTTTTTCTAGTCTGAACACCGGGGAGCTGTTTTTT
TRBV4-3,hyperexpanded,TRBD2,TRBJ2-1,CASSQRSGRGEQFF,TGCGCCAGCAGCCAACGTAGCGGGAGGGGTGAGCAGTTCTTC
TRBV25-1,large,TRBD1,TRBJ1-3,CASSQTGFSGNTIYF,TGTGCCAGCAGTCAGACAGGGTTCTCTGGAAACACCATATATTTT
TRBV13,medium-sized,.,TRBJ2-3,CASSLSPGTTQYF,TGTGCCAGCAGCTTATCTCCGGGCACAACGCAGTATTTT
TRBV14,.,TRBD2,TRBJ2-7,CASSEASLAVYEQYF,TGTGCCAGCAGCGAAGCGTCGCTAGCGGTCTACGAGCAGTACTTC